The entry below gives a single T cell receptor (beta chain) sequence along with its context. Repertoires were generated with immunoSEQ multiplex PCR, while TCRdb's copy carries only in-frame clones and drops some. This table holds about 710,000 clones, 72% found once. The source of the sample is a study of shared clonotypes between healthy human individuals. Per the germline V gene, CDR1 is SGHAT and CDR2 is FQNNGV. This CDR3 has 14 residues. Trimming took off 5 bases at V and 1 base at J, with 11 bases between the two ends. The sequence was obtained from a woman aged 25 to 39 in good health. The V and J genes are TRBV11-2 and TRBJ1-1; D is undetermined. The sample consisted of memory CD4+ T cells sorted from blood. Documented subset: CD45RA-negative fraction. The CDR3 DNA reads TGTGCCAGCAGCCCCGACGGATCGAACACTGAAGCTTTCTTT. Its protein product is CASSPDGSNTEAFF.